What follows are 10 T cell receptor beta chains derived from one specimen sequenced in a study of T cell clonality in common variable immunodeficiency. Repertoires were generated with immunoSEQ multiplex PCR, while TCRdb's copy carries only in-frame clones and drops some. Observed in the sample are 52,000 or so clones, none of them singletons. Sequencing used peripheral blood mononuclear cells. Receptor source: a person aged 18-70 years in good health.

This clone came up a few times. With the read ending 3 residues before the CDR3 end, the germline J gene is used to fill in that end. The rearrangement links TRBV7-9 to TRBJ1-3; maybe TRBD1 (5 bases). V dropped 5 bases and J dropped 8 bases, with 16 bases sitting between them. The CDR3 contains 14 residues. Per germline, CDR1 SEHNR and CDR2 FQNEAQ (reference sequence). CDR3 region: CASSPGHVADTIYF. CDR3 DNA, as far as it was read: TGTGCCAGCAGCCCCGGACATGTAGCGGACACC.

This clone has only a few counts. The read ends 3 residues shy of where the CDR3 ends; the end is completed using the germline J gene. V is TRBV6-1 and J is TRBJ1-1; 9 positions match TRBD1. Germline V gene data show CDR1 as MNHNS and CDR2 as SASEGT. The CDR3 consists of 15 residues. V was pared by 4 bases and J by 1 base, with 4 bases of the junction left unmatched. The CDR3: CASSVSTGGNTEAFF. CDR3 DNA (partial): TGTGCCAGCAGTGTATCGACAGGGGGGAACACTGAA.

The table lists this clone with many counts. The missing CDR3 end, 3 residues past where the read stops, is filled in from the germline J gene. The V gene is TRBV20-1, the J gene TRBJ1-2; D perhaps matches TRBD1 (5 bases). Germline V gene lookup returns CDR1 DFQATT and CDR2 SNEGSKA (reference sequence). V lost 2 bases and J 2 bases, leaving 12 bases between the germline ends. The CDR3 is 14 residues long. Here the CDR3 reads CSARSTSGNYGYTF. The CDR3 bases that were read are TGCAGTGCTAGATCGACGTCAGGGAACTATGGC.

This clone was recorded many times. Partial CDR3 DNA: TGCGCCAGCAGCCGAACAGGTCAAGAGACC. Its protein product is CASSRTGQET. The CDR3 as a whole reads CASSRTGQETQYF. This chain links TRBV5-1 with TRBJ2-5, with a weak D call TRBD1 (5 bases). The read ends 3 residues before the CDR3 terminus; that terminus is restored from the germline J gene. Trimming took off 4 bases at V and 2 bases at J, with 9 bases between the two ends. CDR3 length: 13 amino acids. CDR1 and CDR2 (germline): SGHRS, YFSETQ.

Concerning this clone itself: The CDR3 extends 3 residues past the end of the read, so its final part is completed from the germline J gene. J is TRBJ2-1 and V is TRBV10-2; 10 bases align to TRBD2. The J segment lost 5 bases and the V segment lost 0 bases, leaving 13 bases of the junction unmatched. The CDR3 has 19 residues. From germline, CDR1 is WSHSY and CDR2 SAAADI. The part of the CDR3 DNA that was read is TGCGCCAGCAGTGAGTCGAAGACTAGCGGGCCTTTTGGGAACAATGAG. This gives the protein CASSESKTSGPFGNNE. The full CDR3 sequence reads CASSESKTSGPFGNNEQFF.

This clone was counted many times. The read is 3 residues too short to cover the CDR3 end, so that end is filled in from the germline J gene. V gene TRBV5-1 combines with J gene TRBJ1-1; D is perhaps TRBD1 (6 bases). The CDR3 covers 15 residues. Germline V gene sequence: CDR1 SGHRS, CDR2 YFSETQ. V lost 2 bases and J lost 1, with 12 bases in between. The CDR3 loop reads CASSFTGQGNTEAFF. The CDR3 bases that were read are TGCGCCAGCAGCTTCACGGGACAAGGGAACACTGAA.

This clone showed up many times. The sequenced fragment ends 3 residues before the CDR3 boundary, so the rest is inferred from the germline J gene. The chain has TRBV7-9 and TRBJ2-7; no clear D. The CDR3 contains 13 residues. V gave up 2 bases and J gave up 1 base, with 6 bases separating them. The germline V gene has CDR1 SEHNR and CDR2 FQNEAQ (reference sequence). CDR3 DNA, as far as it was read: TGTGCCAGCAGCTTACGCGGTTCCTACGAG. Translated: CASSLRGSYE. The full-length CDR3 reads as CASSLRGSYEQYF.

This clone has only a few counts. The CDR3 end falls 3 residues outside the read, so it is completed with the germline J gene. The chain combines TRBV7-9 with TRBJ2-2; possible D gene TRBD1, 6 bases. The CDR3 is 14 amino acids. Germline assignment: CDR1 SEHNR and CDR2 FQNEAQ (reference sequence). CDR3 bases read: TGTGCCAGCAGCGCAGGGGTGGGGAATGAAAAG. It is translated as CASSAGVGNEK. From start to end, the CDR3 is CASSAGVGNEKLFF.

There are many counts of this clone. The read falls 3 residues short of the CDR3 end, and the missing part is taken from the germline J gene. The chain joins TRBV3-1 (or the pseudogene TRBV3-2) to TRBJ2-7, with 11 positions matching TRBD2. CDR1 LGHDT and CDR2 YNNKEL come from the germline V gene (reference sequence). V trimming: 3 bases; J trimming: 0 bases; junction bases outside the gene matches: 1. There are 15 residues in the CDR3. CDR3 loop: CASSQGLAVSYEQYF. CDR3 DNA, as far as it was read: TGTGCCAGCAGCCAGGGACTAGCGGTCTCCTACGAG.

This clone was found many times. The sequenced fragment ends 3 residues before the CDR3 boundary, so the rest is inferred from the germline J gene. The V gene is TRBV30, the J gene TRBJ1-2; a possible D gene is TRBD1 (5 bases). Germline V gives CDR1 GTSNPN, CDR2 SVGIG (reference sequence). The CDR3 loop spans 13 amino acids. Trimming took off 1 base at V and 2 bases at J, with 8 bases between the two ends. The DNA read from the CDR3 is TGTGCCTGGAGTGCGACAGAGAACTATGGC. Amino acid sequence: CAWSATENYG. The whole CDR3 sequence reads CAWSATENYGYTF.